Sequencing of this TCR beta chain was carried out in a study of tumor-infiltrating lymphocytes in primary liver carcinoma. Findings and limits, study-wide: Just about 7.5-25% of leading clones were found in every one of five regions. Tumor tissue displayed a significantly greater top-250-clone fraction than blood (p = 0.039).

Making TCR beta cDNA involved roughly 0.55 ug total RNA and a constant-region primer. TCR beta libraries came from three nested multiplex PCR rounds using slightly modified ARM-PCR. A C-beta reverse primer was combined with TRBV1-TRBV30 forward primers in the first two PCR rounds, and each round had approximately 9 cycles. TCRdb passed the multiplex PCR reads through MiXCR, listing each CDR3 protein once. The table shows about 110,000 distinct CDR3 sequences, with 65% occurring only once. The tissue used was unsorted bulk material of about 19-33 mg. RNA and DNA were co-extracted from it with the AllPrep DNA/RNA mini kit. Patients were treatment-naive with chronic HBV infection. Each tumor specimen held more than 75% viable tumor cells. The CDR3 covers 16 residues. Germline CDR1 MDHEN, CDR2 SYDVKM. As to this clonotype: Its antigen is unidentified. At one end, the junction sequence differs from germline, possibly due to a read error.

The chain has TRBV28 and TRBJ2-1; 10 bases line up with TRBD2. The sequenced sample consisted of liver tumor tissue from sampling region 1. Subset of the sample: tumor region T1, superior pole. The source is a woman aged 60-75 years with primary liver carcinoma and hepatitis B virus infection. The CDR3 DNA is TGTGTCAGCAGTTCCCCAGCGGGAGGGTCCTACAATGAGCAGTTCTTC. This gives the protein CVSSSPAGGSYNEQFF.